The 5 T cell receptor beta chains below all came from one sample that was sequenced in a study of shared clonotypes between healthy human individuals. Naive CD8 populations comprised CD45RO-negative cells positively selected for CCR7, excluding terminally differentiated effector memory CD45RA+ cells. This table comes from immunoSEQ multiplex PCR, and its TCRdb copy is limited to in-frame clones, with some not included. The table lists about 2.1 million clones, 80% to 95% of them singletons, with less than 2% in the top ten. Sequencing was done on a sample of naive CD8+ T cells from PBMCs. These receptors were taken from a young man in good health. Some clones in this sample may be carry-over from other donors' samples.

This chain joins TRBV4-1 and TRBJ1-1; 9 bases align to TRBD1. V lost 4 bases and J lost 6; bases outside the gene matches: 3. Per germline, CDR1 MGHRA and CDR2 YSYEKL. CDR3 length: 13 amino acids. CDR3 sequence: CASSPTGGSEAFF. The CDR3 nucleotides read TGCGCCAGCAGCCCAACAGGGGGCTCTGAAGCTTTCTTT.

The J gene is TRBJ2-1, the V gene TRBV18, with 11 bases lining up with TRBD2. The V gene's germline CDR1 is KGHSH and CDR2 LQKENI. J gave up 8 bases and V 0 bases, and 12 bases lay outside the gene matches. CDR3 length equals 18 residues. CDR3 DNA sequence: TGTGCCAGCTCACCACCGTCACTAGCGGGAGTTCTTAGTGATGAGCAGTTCTTC. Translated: CASSPPSLAGVLSDEQFF.

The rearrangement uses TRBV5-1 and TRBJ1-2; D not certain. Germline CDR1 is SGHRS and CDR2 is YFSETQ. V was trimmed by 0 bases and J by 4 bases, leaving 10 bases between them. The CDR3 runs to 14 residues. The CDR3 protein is CASSLAVDSYGYTF. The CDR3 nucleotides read TGCGCCAGCAGCTTGGCGGTGGACTCCTATGGCTACACCTTC.

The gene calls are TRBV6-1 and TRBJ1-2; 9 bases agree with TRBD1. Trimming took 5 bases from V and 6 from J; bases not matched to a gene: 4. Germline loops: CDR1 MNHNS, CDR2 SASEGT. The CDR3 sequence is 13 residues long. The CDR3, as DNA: TGTGCCAGCAGTTCGACAGGGGGAGATGGCTACACCTTC. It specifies CASSSTGGDGYTF.

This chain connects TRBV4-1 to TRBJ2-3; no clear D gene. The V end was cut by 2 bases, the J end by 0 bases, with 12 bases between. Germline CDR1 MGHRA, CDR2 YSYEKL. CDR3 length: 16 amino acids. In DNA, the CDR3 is TGCGCCAGCAGCCAATACACACTACCGAGCACAGATACGCAGTATTTT. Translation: CASSQYTLPSTDTQYF.